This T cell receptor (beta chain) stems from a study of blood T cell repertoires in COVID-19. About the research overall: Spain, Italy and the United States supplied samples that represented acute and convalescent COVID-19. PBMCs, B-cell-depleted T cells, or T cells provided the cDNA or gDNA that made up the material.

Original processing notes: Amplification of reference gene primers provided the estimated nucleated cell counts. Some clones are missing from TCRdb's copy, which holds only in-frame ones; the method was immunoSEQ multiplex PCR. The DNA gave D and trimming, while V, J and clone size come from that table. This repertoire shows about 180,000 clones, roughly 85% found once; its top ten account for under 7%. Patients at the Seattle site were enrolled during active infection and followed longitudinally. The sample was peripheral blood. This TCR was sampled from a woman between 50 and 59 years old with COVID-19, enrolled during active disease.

The CDR3 loop reads CASRYSNQPQHF. The CDR3 DNA reads TGTGCCAGCAGGTATAGCAATCAGCCCCAGCATTTT. V gene TRBV2 combines with J gene TRBJ1-5; D gene unclear. Germline lookup yields CDR1 SNHLY and CDR2 FYNNEI. Trimming cost V 6 bases and J 0 bases, with 3 bases left between them. The CDR3 spans 12 residues.